This T cell receptor beta chain was obtained from a study of T cells in Graves' hyperthyroidism and ophthalmopathy. This clonotype was picked up a small number of times. RNA transcripts were the template for amplifying TCR beta CDR3 regions. An initial round of RT-PCR targeting the TCR CDR3 relied on the HTBI primer set. TCRdb redid the calling of the multiplex PCR reads with MiXCR, one entry per CDR3 protein. The data contain hundreds of thousands of distinct CDR3 sequences, roughly 13% of them singletons. A Clinical Activity Score of at least 3, a NOSPECS grade of at least 4 and a duration under 3 months were recorded in the ophthalmopathy patients. There are 14 residues in the CDR3. Germline-derived CDR1 and CDR2 are MNHEY and SVGEGT. Unmatched junction bases numbered 8, after V lost 8 bases and J lost 4 bases.

Sequenced sample: blood. The chain joins TRBV6-2 or TRBV6-3 to TRBJ2-3, with 8 positions matching TRBD2. This clonotype originated in a woman aged 40 to 55 with Graves' ophthalmopathy. CDR3 loop: CASPAGVTADTQYF. CDR3 sequence (DNA): TGTGCCAGCCCAGCGGGAGTAACGGCAGATACGCAGTATTTT.